This T cell receptor (beta chain) was retrieved from a study of T cell responses to AZD1222 COVID-19 vaccine. Regarding the study as a whole: White British donors predominated, females outnumbered males, and clonal diversity was possibly underestimated. Researchers report vaccine-associated CD4 TCRs spanning spike, with dominance at 160-218 and 743-854.

Whether given at about 4 or about 12 weeks, second doses were pooled. Germline CDR1 is MNHNS and CDR2 is SASEGT. The germline V and J ends were trimmed by 2 bases and 2 bases, with 13 bases remaining between them. The CDR3 is made up of 16 amino acids. Using immunoSEQ multiplex PCR, the repertoire was profiled, and TCRdb retains in-frame clones only, with some absent. The data show about 85,000 clones, with less than 85% seen just once and about 4.5% held by the top ten. A note on this clone: Its specificity is unknown.

This TCR was sampled from an adult who received the AZD1222 COVID-19 vaccine. The sequencing here drew on peripheral blood, taken 28 days after the second AZD1222 dose. This sequence joins TRBV6-1 and TRBJ2-4; D unresolved. The CDR3 DNA reads TGTGCCAGCAGTGAATTTGTAGGCGGAACCAAAAACATTCAGTACTTC. It translates to CASSEFVGGTKNIQYF.